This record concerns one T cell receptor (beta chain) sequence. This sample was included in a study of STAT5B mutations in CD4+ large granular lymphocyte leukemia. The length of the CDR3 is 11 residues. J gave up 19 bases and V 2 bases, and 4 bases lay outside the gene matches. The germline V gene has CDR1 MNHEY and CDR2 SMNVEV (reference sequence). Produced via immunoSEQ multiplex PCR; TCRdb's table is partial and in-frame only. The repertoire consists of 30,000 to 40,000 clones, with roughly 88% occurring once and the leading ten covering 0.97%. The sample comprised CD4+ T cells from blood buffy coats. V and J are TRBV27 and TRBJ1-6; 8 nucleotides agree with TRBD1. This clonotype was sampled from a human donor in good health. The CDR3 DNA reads TGTGCCAGCAGTTTAAGGACAGGGTTGCACTTT. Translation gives CASSLRTGLHF.